This TCR beta chain is drawn from a study of cytomegalovirus exposure and HLA in healthy donors. Findings of the study overall: Trimming of TCR beta V- and J-genes showed a link, identified in a later analysis, to a missense DCLRE1C variant. In a later analysis, a genetic analysis reported fewer productive-TCR N-insertions in an Asian-associated ancestry cluster than the cohort average. Being productive about 90% or about 30% of the time was typical of most TCR beta V segments in an earlier analysis.

PCR amplification relied on 60 Vbeta primers (plus 13 Jbeta primers). Using immunoSEQ multiplex PCR, the repertoire was profiled, and TCRdb retains in-frame clones only, with some absent. The sample holds under 130,000 clones, about 78% seen once. Concerning this clone: The antigen is not known.

The CDR3 loop spans 14 amino acids. Germline V gene data show CDR1 as MNHEY and CDR2 as SMNVEV (reference sequence). With 2 bases removed from V and 7 bases from J, the gap between germline ends came to 9 bases. The sample taken for sequencing was PBMCs. The origin of this receptor is a man younger than 45 in good health and CMV-seronegative. The V gene is TRBV27, the J gene TRBJ1-6; maybe TRBD1 (6 bases). CDR3 region: CASSLMTGNSPLHF. In nucleotides, the CDR3 is TGTGCCAGCAGTTTAATGACAGGAAATTCACCCCTCCACTTT.